This T cell receptor beta chain emerged from a study of T cells in Graves' hyperthyroidism and ophthalmopathy. There were TCR beta CDR3 regions amplified from RNA transcripts. HTBI primers were employed in a first-round RT-PCR of the TCR CDR3. A single record per CDR3 protein comes from TCRdb applying MiXCR to the multiplex PCR reads. The sample comprises 450,000 to 650,000 distinct CDR3 sequences, under 25% of which are singletons, and about 25% rests with the top ten. Study-wide results and limits: Ophthalmopathy onset followed model prediction by a median roughly 6.5 months.

V dropped 4 bases and J dropped 4; count of bases not matched to a gene: 10. The CDR3 has 17 amino acids. Comments on this clonotype: Antigen specificity is unknown.

Those with hyperthyroidism were 18 to 65 years old, newly diagnosed, and ill for under 2 months. The sequence derives from a man aged 18-30 years with Graves' hyperthyroidism. V gene TRBV12-3 or TRBV12-4 combines with J gene TRBJ2-7; 13 positions match TRBD2. Input material: blood. CDR3 sequence reads: CASSSGAWTSGGYEQYF. The DNA for the CDR3 is TGTGCCAGCAGTTCTGGGGCTTGGACTAGCGGGGGATACGAGCAGTACTTC.